This TCR beta chain was obtained from a study of cytomegalovirus exposure and HLA in healthy donors. The CDR3 consists of 13 residues. CDR1 is MGHDK, CDR2 SYGVNS, per germline. V shed 9 bases and J 9 bases; nucleotides not matched to a gene: 14. The study ran its PCR with 60 Vbeta and 13 Jbeta primers. Profiled with immunoSEQ multiplex PCR; TCRdb holds only in-frame clones, not every one. The sample gives 150,000 to 200,000 clones, 80% to 85% of which show up once; 2% to 2.5% is in the top ten. This chain uses TRBV25-1 with TRBJ2-7; 7 bases are a match to TRBD1. This receptor was identified in a male donor in good health and CMV-seronegative. Sequencing used PBMCs. The DNA of the CDR3 is TGTGCCAGTAGCCGGGACAGCGGCCGCGGGCAGTACTTC. Its protein is CASSRDSGRGQYF.